The T cell receptor (beta chain) under discussion was sequenced for a study of response to subunit inactivated influenza vaccine (dated by TCRdb to the late 2010s). Regarding the study in general: The study used deep quantitative T cell receptor repertoire profiling to track responses to a trivalent subunit inactivated influenza vaccine. General conclusions and limits of the study: It was suggested by the authors that each seasonal influenza vaccination may recruit only a limited number of new T cells.

The germline V gene (reference sequence) provides CDR1 LGHDT and CDR2 YNNKEL. Trimming removed 7 bases from V and 2 bases from J, leaving 17 bases between the germline ends. Taken from cysteine to phenylalanine, the CDR3 has 15 residues. Of all the DNA, just the CDR3 is kept, 45 bases in frame from base 1. Library construction relied on RT-PCR. TCRdb records Illumina HiSeq 2500 as the sequencer. TCRdb applied fastp at Q25 and MiXCR to the public reads, then kept only in-frame beta chains. Rows are combined by CDR3 protein, so each entry shows the most common genes and DNA. The sample table lists a few hundred thousand distinct CDR3 sequences, around 20% of them with a count of one. About a tenth of the sample rests with the top ten. Points on this clonotype: The specificity of this receptor is unknown. The sample holds no much larger clone one base away, and base qualities are not on file.

The sequenced sample was PBMCs from blood, obtained less than 22 months after vaccination. The chain couples TRBV3-1 to TRBJ2-5; the best D guess is TRBD2, with 5 bases matching. The sequence came from a man between 50 and 75 years old who received an inactivated influenza vaccine. Donor details come from another sample of the same person, matched by shared clones. The CDR3 is CASTERNHEQETQYF. Read as DNA, the sequence is TGTGCCAGCACAGAGCGGAACCACGAACAAGAGACCCAGTACTTC.